This entry describes one T cell receptor beta chain. It has no known antigen specificity. No per-base quality is available; no much larger clone lies one base away. Vitiligo counted as stable when lesions had not changed during the previous 6 months. For classification as stable, the absence of confetti depigmentation, a clinical sign of active vitiligo, was additionally required. Any patient who had received treatment in the previous three months was excluded. PBMCs were isolated from heparinized blood by Ficoll density gradient centrifugation and then flash-frozen. The immunoSEQ hsTCRB kit was used to amplify TCR beta chains from genomic DNA. The immunoSEQ service ran the sequencing of the TCR beta libraries on an Illumina MiSeq instrument. Per the original workflow: Analysis of the repertoire data was performed with the immunoSEQ Analyzer. Imported from immuneACCESS, the table was reduced by TCRdb to in-frame sequences with V and J called. These copies leave out some clones; in studies compared against another copy, an unresolved V gene accounts for under half, and the cause of the remainder is not known. For V, J and clone size, that table is used; D and trimming come from the DNA. The sample records tens of thousands of clones, 92% of which are singletons. Approximately 5.4% of the sample rests with the top ten.

Spanning cysteine to phenylalanine, the CDR3 consists of 14 amino acids. Only the CDR3 DNA stays, 42 bases, in frame from base 1. CDR1 and CDR2 are drawn from the germline V gene: ENHRY, SYGVKD. Trimming takes 10 bases off V and 3 bases off J; junction bases not matched to a gene: 9. The data were taken from a study of resident and recirculating memory T cells in vitiligo (dated by TCRdb to the late 2010s). With regard to the full study: For TCR beta sequencing, each of a few stable vitiligo patients provided PBMCs and epidermis from shave biopsies taken at two lesional sites and two nonlesional sites. Right before genomic DNA was extracted using the Qiagen DNeasy Blood & Tissue Kit, the samples were homogenized with no cell sorting step. The goal of the human TCR beta sequencing was to check whether lesional vitiligo skin contained specific clones that differed from the clones found in nonlesional skin and blood.

Study-wide findings and limitations: Clonality was not the same from one vitiligo lesion to another, and no unique dominant TCR clone turned up. Future mechanistic studies are needed so that the relative contributions of the lesion-infiltrating T cell clones and of human Trm versus Tcm pools can be evaluated. Overlap and correlation analysis showed no significant repertoire overlap between biopsies except for each lesion with itself, even within a single patient. Because TCR sequences were not shared across biopsy sites or across patients, the findings suggest that different lesions are infiltrated by different T cell clones, a pattern described as private specificity.

The sequence is built from TRBV10-3 and TRBJ2-7; TRBD2 agrees with 10 junctional bases. The clonotype was recovered from a male donor with vitiligo. Source material: blood. The DNA is as follows: TGTGCCACTGGGGGAGGGACTAGCGTCTACGAGCAGTACTTC. The encoded protein is CATGGGTSVYEQYF.